The next 27 T cell receptor beta chains were all read from a single sample in a study of blood T cell repertoires in COVID-19. The method was immunoSEQ multiplex PCR; TCRdb's version includes in-frame clones alone and lacks a portion of them. The sample records over 200,000 clones, around 80% being singletons. Source material: peripheral blood. The receptors stem from a woman of 80 years or more with active or convalescent COVID-19.

V gene TRBV29-1 combines with J gene TRBJ2-1; unclear D gene. V was trimmed by 7 bases and J by 8 bases, leaving 12 bases between them. The CDR3 runs 11 residues. From germline, CDR1 is SQVTM and CDR2 ANQGSEA. The CDR3 here is CSGSIRDEQFF. Written as DNA, the CDR3 is TGCAGCGGAAGCATTCGGGATGAGCAGTTCTTC.

The rearrangement joins TRBV2 to TRBJ2-3; tentative D call: TRBD1 (7 bases). With 9 bases removed from V and 0 bases from J, the gap between germline ends came to 16 bases. CDR3 length equals 15 residues. From germline, CDR1 is SNHLY and CDR2 FYNNEI. The CDR3 bases are TGTGCCAGTAAGAGGAGGGACAGTAGCACAGATACGCAGTATTTT. Amino acid sequence: CASKRRDSSTDTQYF.

The V gene is TRBV20-1, the J gene TRBJ2-7; D remains unclear. Germline CDR1 and CDR2: DFQATT and SNEGSKA (reference sequence). Trimming left V 6 bases short and J 3 bases short, with 6 bases between. The CDR3 is 10 amino acids. The CDR3 DNA reads as TGCAGTGCCACAGTCTACGAGCAGTACTTC. Translated: CSATVYEQYF.

V usage is TRBV28 and J usage is TRBJ2-3, with TRBD2 identical over 16 bases. Looked up from germline, CDR1 is MDHEN and CDR2 is SYDVKM. V trimming: 5 bases; J trimming: 7 bases; junction bases outside the gene matches: 6. The CDR3 is 16 amino acids. The CDR3, as DNA: TGTGCCAGCAGTCCGGGACTAGCGGGGGGGTTTAATACGCAGTATTTT. Encoded protein: CASSPGLAGGFNTQYF.

Comments on this clone: A read error may produce the germline difference seen at one junction end. The rearrangement joins TRBV29-1 to TRBJ2-7; tentatively, D is TRBD1 (6 bases). CDR3 length: 15 amino acids. Per germline, CDR1 SQVTM and CDR2 ANQGSEA. CDR3 sequence: CSAEVMTGRDYEQYF. CDR3 nucleotide sequence: TGCAGCGCTGAAGTAATGACAGGAAGAGACTACGAGCAGTACTTC.

The gene calls are TRBV3-1 (or the pseudogene TRBV3-2) and TRBJ2-3, with a possible D match to TRBD2 (6 bases). The germline V and J ends were trimmed by 1 base and 5 bases, with 19 bases remaining between them. Germline CDR1 and CDR2: LGHDT and YNNKEL (reference sequence). CDR3 length equals 17 residues. The CDR3 bases are TGTGCCAGCAGCCAAGTTCCGGGAGCAGGGAAGGAAGATACGCAGTATTTT. Its protein is CASSQVPGAGKEDTQYF.

V is TRBV6-2 or TRBV6-3 and J is TRBJ2-5; D gene uncertain. This CDR3 region has 15 residues. Trimming took off 5 bases at V and 3 bases at J, with 16 bases between the two ends. CDR1 MNHEY and CDR2 SVGEGT come from the germline V gene. The CDR3 loop reads CASSRLSVTKETQYF. The CDR3 DNA reads TGTGCCAGCAGTAGACTTTCGGTTACAAAAGAGACCCAGTACTTC.

This chain joins TRBV18 and TRBJ1-1, with no clear D. Germline-derived CDR1 and CDR2 are KGHSH and LQKENI. Trimming stripped 4 bases from V and 5 bases from J, with 20 bases between. The CDR3 runs to 16 residues. DNA for the CDR3: TGTGCCAGCTCACAATTAACGGTACCGAAATGGACTGAAGCTTTCTTT. This encodes CASSQLTVPKWTEAFF.

This clone appeared a single time. This sequence joins TRBV5-1 and TRBJ2-4; possibly TRBD1 for D (8 bases). Trimming shortened V by 4 bases and J by 6 bases, and 14 bases separated the two germline ends. The CDR3 covers 14 residues. Germline V gene sequence: CDR1 SGHRS, CDR2 YFSETQ. CDR3 protein: CASSPDREGNIQYF. In DNA form, the CDR3 reads TGCGCCAGCAGCCCGGACAGGGAGGGAAACATTCAGTACTTC.

J is TRBJ2-1 and V is TRBV9, with D unresolved. Trimming shortened V by 4 bases and J by 9 bases, and 23 bases separated the two germline ends. The germline V gene encodes CDR1 SGDLS and CDR2 YYNGEE. The CDR3 consists of 16 residues. The CDR3 sequence is CASSPMRLFLDGEQFF. CDR3 DNA sequence: TGTGCCAGCAGCCCAATGCGATTGTTCTTAGATGGTGAGCAGTTCTTC.

The chain has TRBV10-3 and TRBJ2-7, with 9 positions matching TRBD2. V shed 7 bases and J 2 bases; nucleotides not matched to a gene: 6. Germline values: CDR1 ENHRY, CDR2 SYGVKD. The CDR3 loop spans 14 amino acids. CDR3 sequence (DNA): TGTGCCATCAAAGAGCGGGAGGCCACCTACGAGCAGTACTTC. Residues: CAIKEREATYEQYF.

This clone was seen a single time. This rearrangement joins TRBV19 to TRBJ2-7; D not resolved. Trimming removed 1 base from V and 2 bases from J, with 9 bases in between. This CDR3 has 14 residues. CDR1 is LNHDA and CDR2 is SQIVND in the germline V gene (reference sequence). CDR3 in amino acids: CASSIGGVAYEQYF. The DNA for the CDR3 is TGTGCCAGTAGTATAGGCGGAGTGGCCTACGAGCAGTACTTC.

The rearrangement uses TRBV10-2 and TRBJ2-3; D might be TRBD1 (5 bases). Per the germline V gene, CDR1 is WSHSY and CDR2 is SAAADI. V was trimmed by 2 bases and J by 2 bases, leaving 11 bases between them. The CDR3 sequence is 15 residues long. The CDR3 loop is CASSEVQGVTDTQYF. As DNA, the CDR3 is TGCGCCAGCAGTGAGGTCCAGGGTGTCACAGATACGCAGTATTTT.

The chain uses TRBV10-3 and TRBJ1-1; 9 positions match TRBD1. Germline V CDR1 and CDR2: ENHRY, SYGVKD. The V gene end was trimmed by 5 bases and the J gene end by 4 bases; junction bases not matched to a gene: 5. The CDR3 consists of 14 residues. This CDR3 reads CAISQTGGSTEAFF. The CDR3 DNA reads TGTGCCATCAGTCAGACAGGGGGGAGCACTGAAGCTTTCTTT.

The chain combines TRBV28 with TRBJ1-5; D is ambiguous. This CDR3 comprises 17 residues. Germline V CDR1 and CDR2: MDHEN, SYDVKM. Trimming removed 10 bases at V and 0 bases at J, with 22 bases between. CDR3 DNA: TGTGCCACCCAAAGGGAGGTGTCGTTCTCTAGCAATCAGCCCCAGCATTTT. It encodes CATQREVSFSSNQPQHF.

The chain links TRBV5-8 to TRBJ2-2; the D gene is possibly TRBD1 (5 bases). CDR1 SGHTS and CDR2 YDEGEE come from the germline V gene. Trimming removed 0 bases from V and 7 bases from J, with 7 bases in between. The CDR3 consists of 13 residues. CDR3 nucleotides: TGTGCCAGCAGCTTGGTAGGACACGGGGAGCTGTTTTTT. Amino acid sequence: CASSLVGHGELFF.

The chain carries TRBV28 and TRBJ2-7; D unclear. Germline loops: CDR1 MDHEN, CDR2 SYDVKM. This CDR3 contains 12 residues. Trimming removed 2 bases at V and 4 bases at J, with 6 bases between. The DNA of the CDR3 is TGTGCCAGCAGTTTAGAAACTTACGAGCAGTACTTC. Translating gives CASSLETYEQYF.

Comment on this clone: Other DNA sequences in the sample encode the same CDR3. The genes are TRBV7-2 and TRBJ1-1; TRBD1 is a possible D gene (5 bases). The CDR3 covers 14 residues. Germline-derived CDR1 and CDR2 are SGHTA and FQGNSA. The V gene lost 5 bases and the J gene lost 0 bases, with 10 bases spanning the gap. The CDR3 loop is CASSPGQLNTEAFF. CDR3 nucleotides: TGTGCCAGCAGCCCAGGACAACTGAACACTGAAGCTTTCTTT. The full variable domain, rest sourced from reference TRBV7-2 and TRBJ1-1, is GAGVSQSPSNKVTEKGKDVELRCDPISGHTALYWYRQSLGQGLEFLIYFQGNSAPDKSGLPSDRFSAERTGGSVSTLTIQRTQQEDSAVYLCASSPGQLNTEAFFGQGTRLTVV.

The chain joins TRBV28 to TRBJ2-2; 7 positions match TRBD1. Trimming at V came to 5 bases and at J to 8 bases, leaving 14 bases not matched to a gene. CDR1 is MDHEN, CDR2 SYDVKM, per germline. CDR3 length: 16 residues. CDR3 in amino acids: CASSPSGDSFTGELFF. The CDR3 DNA is TGTGCCAGCAGTCCGTCCGGGGACAGTTTTACAGGGGAGCTGTTTTTT.

A word on this clone: A junction boundary mismatches the germline segment, possibly from a read error. V usage is TRBV7-9 and J usage is TRBJ1-1; D not resolved. Germline loops: CDR1 SEHNR, CDR2 FQNEAQ (reference sequence). This CDR3 contains 13 residues. As DNA, the CDR3 is TGTGCCAGCAGCTTATTTAGTTCGCCGCGGCATTACTTT. Residues: CASSLFSSPRHYF.

The rearrangement joins TRBV5-5 to TRBJ1-4; 7 bases agree with TRBD1. Germline V gene data show CDR1 as SGHKS and CDR2 as YYEKEE (reference sequence). CDR3 length equals 17 residues. V was clipped by 1 base and J by 7 bases; unmatched bases: 13. CDR3 coding DNA: TGTGCCAGCAGCTTGATGCAGGGGGGTCCTCTTGGTGAAAAACTGTTTTTT. This codes for CASSLMQGGPLGEKLFF.

The CDR3 region has the DNA TGTGCCAGCAGCCCCCGTTGGGGGACAGGCGGTAATTCACCCCTCCACTTT. Its protein is CASSPRWGTGGNSPLHF. V and J are TRBV9 and TRBJ1-6; 8 bases match TRBD1. V was pared by 4 bases and J by 6 bases, with 12 bases of the junction left unmatched. CDR1 is SGDLS and CDR2 is YYNGEE in the germline V gene. The CDR3 sequence is 17 residues long.

V usage is TRBV5-4 and J usage is TRBJ2-3, with unresolved D. The germline gives CDR1 SGHNT, CDR2 YYREEE (reference sequence). V dropped 2 bases and J dropped 2 bases, with 12 bases sitting between them. This CDR3 comprises 15 residues. Here the CDR3 reads CASSLQTIHTDTQYF. The DNA for the CDR3 is TGTGCCAGCAGCTTACAGACCATCCACACAGATACGCAGTATTTT.

V and J are TRBV28 and TRBJ2-3; maybe TRBD2 (5 bases). CDR1 and CDR2 (germline): MDHEN, SYDVKM. V was trimmed by 3 bases and J by 9 bases, leaving 10 bases between them. This CDR3 has 12 amino acids. The CDR3, as DNA: TGTGCCAGCAGTTTTCGGGGATTGACGCAGTATTTT. It yields the protein CASSFRGLTQYF.

This clone was detected once. V usage is TRBV10-3 and J usage is TRBJ1-3; no firm D call. The CDR3 is 12 amino acids. From germline, CDR1 is ENHRY and CDR2 SYGVKD. V dropped 6 bases and J dropped 1 base, with 4 bases sitting between them. The CDR3 loop reads CAIRTSGNTIYF. CDR3 coding DNA: TGTGCCATCAGGACATCTGGAAACACCATATATTTT.

The V gene is TRBV12-5, the J gene TRBJ2-5, with a possible D match to TRBD2 (6 bases). Trimming shortened V by 7 bases and J by 4 bases, and 22 bases separated the two germline ends. The CDR3 is made up of 16 amino acids. CDR1 and CDR2 from the germline V gene are LGHNT and FRNRAP. The CDR3 here is CASATPGTERVETQYF. As DNA, the CDR3 is TGTGCTAGTGCTACTCCAGGGACTGAAAGAGTAGAGACCCAGTACTTC.

V is TRBV28 and J is TRBJ1-4; 7 positions agree with TRBD1. Per germline, CDR1 MDHEN and CDR2 SYDVKM. The V segment lost 4 bases and the J segment 4 bases; nucleotides outside the gene matches: 3. The CDR3 totals 14 residues. The CDR3, as DNA: TGTGCCAGCAGTTCCGGGACAGTTAATGAAAAACTGTTTTTT. It is translated as CASSSGTVNEKLFF.